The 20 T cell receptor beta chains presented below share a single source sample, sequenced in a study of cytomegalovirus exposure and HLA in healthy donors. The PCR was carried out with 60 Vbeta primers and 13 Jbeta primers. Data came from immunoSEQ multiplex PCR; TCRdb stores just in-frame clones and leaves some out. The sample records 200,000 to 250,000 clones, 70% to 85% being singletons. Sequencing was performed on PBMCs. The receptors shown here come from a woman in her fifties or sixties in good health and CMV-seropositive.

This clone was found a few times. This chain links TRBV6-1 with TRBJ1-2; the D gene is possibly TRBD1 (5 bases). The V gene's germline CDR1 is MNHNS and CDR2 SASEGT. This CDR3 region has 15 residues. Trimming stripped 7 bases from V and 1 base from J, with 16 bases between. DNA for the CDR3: TGTGCCAGCACCCCCGGGCAGGGCGTTAACTATGGCTACACCTTC. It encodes CASTPGQGVNYGYTF.

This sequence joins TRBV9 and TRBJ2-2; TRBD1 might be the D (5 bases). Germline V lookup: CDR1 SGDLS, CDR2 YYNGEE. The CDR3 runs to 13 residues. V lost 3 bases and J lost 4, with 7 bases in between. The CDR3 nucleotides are TGTGCCAGCAGCGCACAGGTCACCGGGGAGCTGTTTTTT. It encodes CASSAQVTGELFF.

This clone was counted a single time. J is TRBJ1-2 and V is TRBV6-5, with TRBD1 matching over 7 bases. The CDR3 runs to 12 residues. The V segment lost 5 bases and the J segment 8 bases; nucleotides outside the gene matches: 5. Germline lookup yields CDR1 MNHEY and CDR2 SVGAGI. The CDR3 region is CASSDRVDGYTF. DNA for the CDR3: TGTGCCAGCAGTGACAGGGTAGACGGCTACACCTTC.

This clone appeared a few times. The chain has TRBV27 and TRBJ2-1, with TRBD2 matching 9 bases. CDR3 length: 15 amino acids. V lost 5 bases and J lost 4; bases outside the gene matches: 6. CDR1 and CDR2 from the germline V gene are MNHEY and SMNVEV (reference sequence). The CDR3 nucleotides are TGTGCCAGCAGTCTCCAGACTAGCGGATACAATGAGCAGTTCTTC. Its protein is CASSLQTSGYNEQFF.

In DNA, the CDR3 is TGTGCCAGCAGCGAAAGAGGGATGGGAGAGACCCAGTACTTC. Its protein product is CASSERGMGETQYF. J is TRBJ2-5 and V is TRBV7-8, with D tentatively TRBD2 (5 bases). This CDR3 has 14 amino acids. The germline V gene has CDR1 SGHVS and CDR2 FQNEAQ. V was pared by 5 bases and J by 4 bases, with 14 bases between.

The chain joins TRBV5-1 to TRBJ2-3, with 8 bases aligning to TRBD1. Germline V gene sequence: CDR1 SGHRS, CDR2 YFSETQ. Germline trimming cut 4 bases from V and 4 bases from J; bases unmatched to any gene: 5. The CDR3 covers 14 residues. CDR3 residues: CASSGGTGADTQYF. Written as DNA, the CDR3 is TGCGCCAGCAGCGGGGGGACAGGCGCAGATACGCAGTATTTT.

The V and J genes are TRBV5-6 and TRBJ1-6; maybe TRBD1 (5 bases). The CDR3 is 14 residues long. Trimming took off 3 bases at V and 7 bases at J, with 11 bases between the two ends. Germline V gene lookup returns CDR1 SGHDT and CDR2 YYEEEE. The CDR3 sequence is CASSWGRSNSPLHF. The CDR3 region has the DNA TGTGCCAGCAGCTGGGGGAGGTCGAATTCACCCCTCCACTTT.

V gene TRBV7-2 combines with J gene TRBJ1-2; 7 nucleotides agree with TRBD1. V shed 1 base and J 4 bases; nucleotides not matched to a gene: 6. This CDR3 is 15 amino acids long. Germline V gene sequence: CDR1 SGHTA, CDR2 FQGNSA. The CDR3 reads CASSLGGPGGYGYTF. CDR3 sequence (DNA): TGTGCCAGCAGCTTAGGTGGCCCAGGGGGCTATGGCTACACCTTC. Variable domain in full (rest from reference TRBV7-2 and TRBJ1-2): GAGVSQSPSNKVTEKGKDVELRCDPISGHTALYWYRQSLGQGLEFLIYFQGNSAPDKSGLPSDRFSAERTGGSVSTLTIQRTQQEDSAVYLCASSLGGPGGYGYTFGSGTRLTVV.

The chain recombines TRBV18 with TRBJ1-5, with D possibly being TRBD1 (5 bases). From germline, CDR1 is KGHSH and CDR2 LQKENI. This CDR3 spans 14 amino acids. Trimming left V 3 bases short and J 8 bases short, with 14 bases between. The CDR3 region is CASSPGGRDEPQHF. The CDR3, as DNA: TGTGCCAGCTCACCGGGGGGACGGGACGAGCCCCAGCATTTT.

The CDR3 DNA is TGTGCCAGCAGCGTCCGGGGAGACACAGATACGCAGTATTTT. Its translation is CASSVRGDTDTQYF. V gene TRBV9 combines with J gene TRBJ2-3, with D perhaps TRBD2 (5 bases). Germline lookup yields CDR1 SGDLS and CDR2 YYNGEE. This CDR3 has 14 residues. Trimming left V 2 bases short and J 2 bases short, with 9 bases between.

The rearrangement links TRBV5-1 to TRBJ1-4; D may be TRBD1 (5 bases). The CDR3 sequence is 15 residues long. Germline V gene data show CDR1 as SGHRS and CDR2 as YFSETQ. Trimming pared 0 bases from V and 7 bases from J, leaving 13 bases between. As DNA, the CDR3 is TGCGCCAGCAGCTTGGAAGGCAGGGATGGTGAAAAACTGTTTTTT. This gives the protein CASSLEGRDGEKLFF.

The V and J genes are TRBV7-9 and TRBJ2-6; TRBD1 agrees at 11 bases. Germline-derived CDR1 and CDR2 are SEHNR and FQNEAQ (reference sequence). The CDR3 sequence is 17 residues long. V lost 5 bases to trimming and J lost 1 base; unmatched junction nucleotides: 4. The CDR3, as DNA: TGTGCCAGCAGCCCGTGGGACAGGGGGTCTGGGGCCAACGTCCTGACTTTC. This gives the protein CASSPWDRGSGANVLTF.

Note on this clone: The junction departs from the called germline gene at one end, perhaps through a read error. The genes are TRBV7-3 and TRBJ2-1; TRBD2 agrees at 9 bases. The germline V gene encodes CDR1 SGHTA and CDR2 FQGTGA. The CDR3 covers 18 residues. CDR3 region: CSSSLMVLGGGAYNEQFF. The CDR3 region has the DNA TGTTCCAGCAGCTTAATGGTTTTGGGCGGGGGGGCCTACAATGAGCAGTTCTTC.

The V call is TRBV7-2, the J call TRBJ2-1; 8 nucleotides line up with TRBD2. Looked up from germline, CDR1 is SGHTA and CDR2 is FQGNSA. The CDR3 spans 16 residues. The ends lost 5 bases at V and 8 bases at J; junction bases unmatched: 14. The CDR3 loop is CASSPSRSGSRDEQFF. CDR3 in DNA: TGTGCCAGCAGCCCCTCCCGGAGCGGGAGTAGGGATGAGCAGTTCTTC.

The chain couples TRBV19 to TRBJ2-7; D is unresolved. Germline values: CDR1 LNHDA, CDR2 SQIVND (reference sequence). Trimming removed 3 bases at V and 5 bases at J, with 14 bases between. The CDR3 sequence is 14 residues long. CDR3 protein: CASSIGRFTHEQYF. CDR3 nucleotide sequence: TGTGCCAGTAGTATCGGCAGGTTCACCCACGAGCAGTACTTC.

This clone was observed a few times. CDR3 sequence (DNA): TGTGCCAGCAGCCCTGGGCCGGGGGGTGGCTACACCTTC. Its protein is CASSPGPGGGYTF. V gene TRBV7-6 combines with J gene TRBJ1-2, with D perhaps TRBD1 (5 bases). Looked up from germline, CDR1 is SGHVS and CDR2 is FNYEAQ. V shed 5 bases and J shed 7 bases, with 14 bases lying between them. The CDR3 spans 13 residues.

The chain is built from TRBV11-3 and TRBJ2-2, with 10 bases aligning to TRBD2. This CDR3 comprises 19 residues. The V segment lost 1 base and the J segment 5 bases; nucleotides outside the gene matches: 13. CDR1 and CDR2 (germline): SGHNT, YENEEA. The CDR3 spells CASSLGPTGVAGGTGELFF. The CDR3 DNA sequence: TGTGCCAGCAGCTTAGGCCCCACCGGGGTAGCGGGAGGTACCGGGGAGCTGTTTTTT.

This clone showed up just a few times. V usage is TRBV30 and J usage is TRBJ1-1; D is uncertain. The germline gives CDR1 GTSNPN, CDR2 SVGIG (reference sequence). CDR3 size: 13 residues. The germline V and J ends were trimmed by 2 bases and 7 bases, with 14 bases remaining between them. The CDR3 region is CAWSTSAGGEAFF. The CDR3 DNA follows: TGTGCCTGGAGTACCTCAGCGGGAGGTGAAGCTTTCTTT.

As DNA, the CDR3 is TGTGCCAGCTCACCACCCCCAGCTAACTATGGCTACACCTTC. Its translation is CASSPPPANYGYTF. This sequence joins TRBV18 and TRBJ1-2, with D uncertain. Per germline, CDR1 KGHSH and CDR2 LQKENI. The CDR3 covers 14 residues. Trimming left V 0 bases short and J 0 bases short, with 5 bases between.

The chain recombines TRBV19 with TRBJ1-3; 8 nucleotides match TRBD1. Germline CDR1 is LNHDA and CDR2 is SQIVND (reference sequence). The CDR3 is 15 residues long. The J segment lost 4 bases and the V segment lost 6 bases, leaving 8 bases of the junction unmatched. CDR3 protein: CASSLDRVYGNTIYF. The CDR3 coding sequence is TGTGCCAGTAGCCTGGACAGGGTCTACGGAAACACCATATATTTT.